This T cell receptor beta chain was captured by sequencing in a study of Ad26.COV2.S vaccination and SARS-CoV-2 variants. Regarding treatment: some 20 received Ad26.COV2.S at low or high dose, single or two shots; roughly five received placebo; per-sample allocation not given. Sampling was done on day 63 after the first vaccine or placebo injection. The CDR3 consists of 15 residues. Germline CDR1 reads SNHLY; CDR2 reads FYNNEI. Trimming took 6 bases from V and 4 from J; bases not matched to a gene: 5. The assay was immunoSEQ multiplex PCR, and TCRdb's table has in-frame clones only and misses some. The data hold about 350,000 clones, with over 75% observed a single time.

The chain combines TRBV2 with TRBJ1-6, with 8 bases identical to TRBD1. Sequencing was performed on peripheral blood, taken in a trial of Ad26.COV2.S vaccine versus placebo. The sequence came from a person between 18 and 65 years old who received the Ad26.COV2.S COVID-19 vaccine or a placebo. The CDR3 DNA reads TGTGCCAGCAGGCCGGGACAGGCATATAATTCACCCCTCCACTTT. Translating it yields CASRPGQAYNSPLHF.